This T cell receptor (beta chain) was sequenced during a study of T cell repertoires in cytomegalovirus infection. The wider study: It was recently identified HLA-C-restricted and well-studied HLA-B-restricted CMV epitopes that the study used. Both CMV infection and a matching HLA type were indicated by public TCR beta signatures.

At least ten counts were recorded for this clonotype. No antigen is known for it. J lost 4 bases, V lost 6 bases, and 6 bases had no gene match. This CDR3 contains 15 residues. The germline V gene encodes CDR1 SGHTA and CDR2 FQGTGA. Regarding the study as a whole: Carriers of CMV and the relevant HLA type were discriminated by public TCR beta frequency. Dominant in the ex vivo response were TCR beta clonotypes restricted by HLA-C and specific for CMV.

Using its own MiXCR run on the reads, TCRdb lists one record per CDR3 protein. The sample consists of 300,000 to 400,000 distinct CDR3 sequences, 25% of them appearing once. This chain links TRBV7-3 with TRBJ2-2, with TRBD2 identical over 9 bases. The sequencing used cultured PBMCs, collected from culture after CMV antigen stimulation. The TCR sequence derives from a human donor in good health (CMV status not recorded). Some clones in this sample may be carry-over from other donors' samples. The CDR3 region has the DNA TGTGCCAGCAGTGAGACTAGCGGTGCCACCGGGGAGCTGTTTTTT. This translates into CASSETSGATGELFF.